This entry is about one TCR beta chain. This entry is derived from a study of PD-1 blockade in classical Hodgkin lymphoma. At the level of the study: Every 2 weeks, patients had 3 mg/kg nivolumab intravenously.

Per germline, CDR1 SEHNR and CDR2 FQNEAQ (reference sequence). The germline V and J ends were trimmed by 5 bases and 0 bases, with 11 bases remaining between them. The CDR3 is 15 amino acids. Assay used: immunoSEQ multiplex PCR; TCRdb lists only in-frame clones, some missing. Of some 31,000 clones listed, around 70% are singletons. Each patient's relapse followed autologous stem cell transplantation, and brentuximab vedotin exposure varied. The gene calls are TRBV7-9 and TRBJ1-3; D uncertain. Sequences were derived from peripheral blood mononuclear cells (PBMCs), sampled before the second cycle of nivolumab. The source is a human donor with classical Hodgkin lymphoma. DNA for the CDR3: TGTGCCAGCAGCCCTGGAGGTGACTCTGGAAACACCATATATTTT. It yields the protein CASSPGGDSGNTIYF. Full variable domain (rest looked up from reference TRBV7-9 and TRBJ1-3): DTGVSQNPRHKITKRGQNVTFRCDPISEHNRLYWYRQTLGQGPEFLTYFQNEAQLEKSRLLSDRFSAERPKGSFSTLEIQRTEQGDSAMYLCASSPGGDSGNTIYFGEGSWLTVV.